This entry lists 21 T cell receptor beta chains sequenced from one sample in a study of intratumoral heterogeneity in liver cancer. Multiple geographically separated regions of the hepatocellular carcinoma nodule were sampled separately. Profiling relied on immunoSEQ multiplex PCR, and the TCRdb table lists in-frame clones only, not all of them. The data hold about 2,800 clones, with roughly two thirds observed a single time. This material consisted of tumor tissue, taken before any cancer treatment. These receptors all stem from a woman in her sixties or seventies with hepatocellular carcinoma.

This clone appeared once. The genes are TRBV27 and TRBJ2-1, with a tentative D call TRBD1 (5 bases). Germline V gene data show CDR1 as MNHEY and CDR2 as SMNVEV (reference sequence). The ends were cut back, 4 bases at V and 8 bases at J, with 12 bases in the middle. The CDR3 is made up of 13 amino acids. The CDR3 coding sequence is TGTGCCAGCAGTTCAGGGCCCACCCATGAGCAGTTCTTC. It yields the protein CASSSGPTHEQFF.

This clone was recorded once. The chain joins TRBV7-2 to TRBJ2-1; TRBD2 aligns across 14 bases. Trimming removed 5 bases from V and 1 base from J; junction bases left unmatched: 7. This CDR3 comprises 18 residues. Germline V lookup: CDR1 SGHTA, CDR2 FQGNSA. The chain's CDR3 is CASSTGLAGDRSYNEQFF. In nucleotides, the CDR3 is TGTGCCAGCAGCACGGGACTAGCGGGAGACAGGTCCTACAATGAGCAGTTCTTC. Variable domain in full (rest from reference TRBV7-2 and TRBJ2-1): GAGVSQSPSNKVTEKGKDVELRCDPISGHTALYWYRQSLGQGLEFLIYFQGNSAPDKSGLPSDRFSAERTGGSVSTLTIQRTQQEDSAVYLCASSTGLAGDRSYNEQFFGPGTRLTVL.

This clone qualifies as large. The chain carries TRBV9 and TRBJ1-2; 12 nucleotides line up with TRBD1. V lost 0 bases, J lost 8 bases, and 5 bases stayed unmatched. Germline lookup yields CDR1 SGDLS and CDR2 YYNGEE. The CDR3 loop spans 15 amino acids. The CDR3 nucleotides are TGTGCCAGCAGCGTAGGTGGGACAGGGGGCCGCGGCTACACCTTC. It encodes CASSVGGTGGRGYTF.

This rearrangement joins TRBV4-1 to TRBJ2-3; tentatively, D is TRBD2 (5 bases). The CDR3 has 14 residues. Trimming stripped 4 bases from V and 2 bases from J, with 10 bases between. The germline CDR1 and CDR2 sequences are MGHRA and YSYEKL. The CDR3 sequence: CASSRREATDTQYF. DNA of the CDR3: TGCGCCAGCAGCCGACGGGAAGCCACAGATACGCAGTATTTT.

This chain links TRBV2 with TRBJ2-2; 9 bases agree with TRBD1. Trimming cost V 4 bases and J 3 bases; bases outside gene matches: 9. There are 17 residues in the CDR3. CDR1 is SNHLY, CDR2 FYNNEI, per germline. CDR3 bases: TGTGCCAGCAGTGTCCTATCCGGGGACAGGGACACCGGGGAGCTGTTTTTT. Translation: CASSVLSGDRDTGELFF.

This clone has more than one count but fewer than ten. V usage is TRBV2 and J usage is TRBJ2-5; the D gene could be TRBD1 or TRBD2 (5 bases each). Trimming left V 6 bases short and J 0 bases short, with 17 bases between. Germline V gene data show CDR1 as SNHLY and CDR2 as FYNNEI. The CDR3 length is 16 residues. The CDR3: CASRRDLVGHQETQYF. CDR3 in DNA: TGTGCCAGCAGAAGAGACCTCGTGGGACACCAAGAGACCCAGTACTTC.

J is TRBJ2-5 and V is TRBV16, with D perhaps TRBD1 or TRBD2 (5 bases each). The CDR3 loop spans 15 amino acids. CDR1 and CDR2 (germline): KGHSY, FQNENV. V was clipped by 0 bases and J by 4 bases, with 12 bases between them. In DNA, the CDR3 is TGTGCCAGCAGCCAATCGAGGGCAGGGAGAGAGACCCAGTACTTC. Its protein product is CASSQSRAGRETQYF.

This clone was seen only once. Here the CDR3 DNA reads TGTGCCAGCAGCTCCCGACCGGAGCCCTACGAGCAGTACTTC. Residues: CASSSRPEPYEQYF. The V and J genes are TRBV6-6 and TRBJ2-7, with unresolved D. The V gene lost 6 bases and the J gene lost 2 bases, with 14 bases spanning the gap. The germline gives CDR1 MNHNY, CDR2 SVGAGI (reference sequence). The CDR3 is 14 amino acids.

This chain joins TRBV7-2 and TRBJ2-1, with 12 bases lining up with TRBD2. Germline V CDR1 and CDR2: SGHTA, FQGNSA. The CDR3 runs to 18 residues. The J segment lost 5 bases and the V segment lost 2 bases, leaving 10 bases of the junction unmatched. The chain's CDR3 is CASSLLVLAGGRDNEQFF. The CDR3 nucleotides read TGTGCCAGCAGCTTATTGGTTCTAGCGGGAGGGCGAGACAATGAGCAGTTCTTC.

The CDR3 region has the DNA TGCAGCGTGAATGCGTTGCAGGGGAGCACTGAAGCTTTCTTT. Translated: CSVNALQGSTEAFF. This chain joins TRBV29-1 and TRBJ1-1; perhaps TRBD1 as D (6 bases). Trimming took 6 bases from V and 4 from J, leaving 18 bases between them. CDR3 length: 14 amino acids. Germline CDR1 SQVTM, CDR2 ANQGSEA.

The CDR3 nucleotides are TGTGCCTGGAGTAGAGGACAGGGAAATGAAAAACTGTTTTTT. This encodes CAWSRGQGNEKLFF. The chain recombines TRBV30 with TRBJ1-4; 8 positions agree with TRBD1. After removal of 2 bases from V and 5 bases from J, the junction contained 4 bases not matched to a gene. This CDR3 region has 14 residues. Per the germline V gene, CDR1 is GTSNPN and CDR2 is SVGIG (reference sequence).

This clone has just a few counts. The chain couples TRBV5-1 to TRBJ1-1, with TRBD1 matching 9 bases. Germline trimming cut 4 bases from V and 3 bases from J; bases unmatched to any gene: 7. This CDR3 is 15 amino acids long. Germline CDR1 SGHRS, CDR2 YFSETQ. The CDR3 protein is CASSLSGQGHTEAFF. The CDR3 DNA reads as TGCGCCAGCAGCCTCTCGGGACAGGGCCACACTGAAGCTTTCTTT. Variable domain in full (rest from reference TRBV5-1 and TRBJ1-1): KAGVTQTPRYLIKTRGQQVTLSCSPISGHRSVSWYQQTPGQGLQFLFEYFSETQRNKGNFPGRFSGRQFSNSRSEMNVSTLELGDSALYLCASSLSGQGHTEAFFGQGTRLTVV.

J is TRBJ2-2 and V is TRBV3-1 (or the pseudogene TRBV3-2); maybe TRBD2 (6 bases). CDR3 length: 17 residues. Trimming shortened V by 5 bases and J by 0 bases, and 16 bases separated the two germline ends. From germline, CDR1 is LGHDT and CDR2 YNNKEL (reference sequence). CDR3 nucleotide sequence: TGTGCCAGCAGCACGTTCGGTGGGGGGTCGAACACCGGGGAGCTGTTTTTT. Amino acids: CASSTFGGGSNTGELFF.

The chain combines TRBV19 with TRBJ2-1; TRBD2 agrees at 11 bases. The CDR3 loop spans 14 amino acids. The V and J ends lost 6 bases and 5 bases, in that order; junction bases with no gene match: 3. Germline CDR1 reads LNHDA; CDR2 reads SQIVND (reference sequence). This CDR3 is CASRLAGGDNEQFF. CDR3 DNA sequence: TGTGCCAGTAGATTAGCGGGAGGGGACAATGAGCAGTTCTTC.

To note about this clone: Germline and junction disagree at one end, which may indicate a read error. Written as DNA, the CDR3 is TGTGCTAGCAGCTTATCGCCTAGCGGGAGTCATGAGCAGTTCTTC. Protein sequence: CASSLSPSGSHEQFF. This sequence joins TRBV7-7 and TRBJ2-1; 10 positions agree with TRBD2. CDR3 length equals 15 residues. The germline gives CDR1 SSHAT, CDR2 FNYEAQ (reference sequence).

The J gene is TRBJ2-3, the V gene TRBV6-5; D remains ambiguous. Germline assignment: CDR1 MNHEY and CDR2 SVGAGI. Trimming removed 4 bases at V and 2 bases at J, with 16 bases between. The CDR3 is 16 residues long. This CDR3 is CASSLGDTKDTDTQYF. DNA for the CDR3: TGTGCCAGCAGTTTGGGCGACACAAAAGACACAGATACGCAGTATTTT.

The chain has TRBV5-8 and TRBJ2-7, with TRBD1 matching over 7 bases. J lost 1 base, V lost 7 bases, and 8 bases had no gene match. The germline CDR1 and CDR2 sequences are SGHTS and YDEGEE. CDR3 size: 14 residues. The CDR3 region is CASLRTGTSYEQYF. Written as DNA, the CDR3 is TGTGCCAGCCTAAGGACAGGAACTTCCTACGAGCAGTACTTC. The whole variable domain, filled in from reference TRBV5-8 and TRBJ2-7, reads EAGVTQSPTHLIKTRGQQATLRCSPISGHTSVYWYQQALGLGLQFLLWYDEGEERNRGNFPPRFSGRQFPNYSSELNVNALELEDSALYLCASLRTGTSYEQYFGPGTRLTVT.

The chain is built from TRBV6-5 and TRBJ2-7, with TRBD1 as a possible D gene (6 bases). The CDR3 runs 14 residues. CDR1 and CDR2 (germline): MNHEY, SVGAGI. Trimming pared 4 bases from V and 5 bases from J, leaving 15 bases between. The CDR3 loop is CASSLSPRGHEQYF. Here the CDR3 DNA reads TGTGCCAGCAGTTTGTCACCCAGGGGCCACGAGCAGTACTTC.

V and J are TRBV5-6 and TRBJ1-5; perhaps TRBD1 as D (6 bases). Germline loops: CDR1 SGHDT, CDR2 YYEEEE. This CDR3 is built from 16 residues. Trimming cost V 4 bases and J 0 bases, with 14 bases left between them. CDR3 DNA: TGTGCCAGCAGCGGCCGGGACAAGTATAGCAATCAGCCCCAGCATTTT. Its translation is CASSGRDKYSNQPQHF. The full variable domain, in which reference TRBV5-6 and TRBJ1-5 provide the parts outside the CDR3, is DAGVTQSPTHLIKTRGQQVTLRCSPKSGHDTVSWYQQALGQGPQFIFQYYEEEERQRGNFPDRFSGHQFPNYSSELNVNALLLGDSALYLCASSGRDKYSNQPQHFGDGTRLSIL.

This clone appeared once. V gene TRBV6-5 combines with J gene TRBJ2-7; D gene uncertain. This CDR3 is built from 13 residues. Germline V lookup: CDR1 MNHEY, CDR2 SVGAGI. Trimming stripped 6 bases from V and 2 bases from J, with 11 bases between. The CDR3 reads CASRNTATYEQYF. DNA for the CDR3: TGTGCCAGCAGGAATACGGCAACCTACGAGCAGTACTTC.

The chain couples TRBV28 to TRBJ1-1; 8 bases fit TRBD1. CDR3 length equals 13 residues. Per germline, CDR1 MDHEN and CDR2 SYDVKM. With 6 bases clipped from V and 4 bases from J, the junction kept 4 bases outside the gene matches. The CDR3 region has the DNA TGTGCCAGCAGCGGGGGACAGGTCACTGAAGCTTTCTTT. Translation: CASSGGQVTEAFF.